Listed below are T cell receptor beta chains from one sample, sequenced in a study of shared clonotypes between healthy human individuals. Data came from immunoSEQ multiplex PCR; TCRdb stores just in-frame clones and leaves some out. This table has some 2,000,000 clones, about 94% appearing once. Sequencing was performed on naive CD4+ T cells sorted from blood. All receptors derive from a young man in good health. The CDR3 runs from the conserved cysteine through the conserved F or W. Each record gives: J gene, V gene, clone size, CDR3 length, D gene, CDR3 DNA, CDR3 protein. A D gene is named only where the DNA matches it firmly. Clone size is stated in some rows and not others, as once, few, many or a class when expanded.

>TRBJ1-4|TRBV18|NA|13|NA
TGTGCCAGCTCACCAGGGATCGACGAAAAACTGTTTTTT
CASSPGIDEKLFF
>TRBJ1-2|TRBV9|NA|16|TRBD1
TGTGCCAGCAGCCCCCAGGGACAGTCCTTTGGAAATGGCTACACCTTC
CASSPQGQSFGNGYTF
>TRBJ2-1|TRBV12-5|NA|17|TRBD2
TGTGCTAGTGGTTTGGTAATAGCTGCGGGAGCCTACAATGAGCAGTTCTTC
CASGLVIAAGAYNEQFF
>TRBJ2-7|TRBV19|NA|16|TRBD1
TGTGCCAGTAGTAGCTCGGCGGGACAGGGGGCTTACGAGCAGTACTTC
CASSSSAGQGAYEQYF
>TRBJ1-2|TRBV11-2|NA|13|NA
TGTGCCAGCAGCTTAGCAGGGTCTAGTGGCTACACCTTC
CASSLAGSSGYTF
>TRBJ2-6|TRBV27|once|17|TRBD1
TGTGCCAGCAGTCGGGACAGGGGCCTTTCTGGGGCCAACGTCCTGACTTTC
CASSRDRGLSGANVLTF
>TRBJ2-2|TRBV11-2|NA|14|NA
TGTGCCAGCAGCCCAACATGGGCCAGCCGGGAGCTGTTTTTT
CASSPTWASRELFF
>TRBJ1-5|TRBV27|NA|18|TRBD1
TGTGCCAGCAGTTTTCAGGACAGGGGTCTTTATAGCAATCAGCCCCAGCATTTT
CASSFQDRGLYSNQPQHF
>TRBJ2-2|TRBV6-1|NA|15|NA
TGTGCCAGCAGCCTCAGCGGAGTGAACACCGGGGAGCTGTTTTTT
CASSLSGVNTGELFF
>TRBJ2-1|TRBV4-2|NA|14|NA
TGTGCCAGCAGCCAGCTGTACAGGGTTGATGAGCAGTTCTTC
CASSQLYRVDEQFF
>TRBJ2-7|TRBV5-1|NA|15|TRBD1
TGCGCCAGCAGCCAGACGGGACAGGGTACCTACGAGCAGTACTTC
CASSQTGQGTYEQYF
>TRBJ1-2|TRBV11-2|NA|12|NA
TGTGCCAGCAGCTTGTACAGGGCAGAGAAAACCTTC
CASSLYRAEKTF
>TRBJ1-6|TRBV27|NA|16|TRBD1
TGTGCCAGCAGTCCTGACCGGGACAGGGGAGGTTCACCCCTCCACTTT
CASSPDRDRGGSPLHF
>TRBJ1-1|TRBV4-3|NA|13|NA
TGCGCCAGCAGCCAAGAACAGAACACTGAAGCTTTCTTT
CASSQEQNTEAFF
>TRBJ2-5|TRBV6-1|once|16|TRBD1
TGTGCCAGCAGTGAACTGGGACAGGGGTCGTGGGAGACCCAGTACTTC
CASSELGQGSWETQYF
>TRBJ2-2|TRBV7-2|NA|14|TRBD1
TGTGCCAGCAACCGACAGGGAAACACCGGGGAGCTGTTTTTT
CASNRQGNTGELFF
>TRBJ2-1|TRBV4-1|NA|17|NA
TGCGCCAGCAGCCACTCCGTGGTGGGGACCGGCTACAATGAGCAGTTCTTC
CASSHSVVGTGYNEQFF
>TRBJ1-4|TRBV18|once|14|NA
TGTGCCAGCTCACGACAGGCAACTAATGAAAAACTGTTTTTT
CASSRQATNEKLFF
>TRBJ1-2|TRBV18|NA|14|NA
TGTGCCAGCTCACCACGTGGGCGGGAGGATGGCTACACCTTC
CASSPRGREDGYTF
>TRBJ2-1|TRBV5-1|NA|15|NA
TGCGCCAGCAGCGAGCCCGGACACTCCTACAATGAGCAGTTCTTC
CASSEPGHSYNEQFF
>TRBJ2-2|TRBV4-3|NA|18|TRBD2
TGCGCCAGCAGCCAGGCGGGTCTCAGAGCGGGAGACACCGGGGAGCTGTTTTTT
CASSQAGLRAGDTGELFF
>TRBJ2-7|TRBV11-2|once|17|TRBD2
TGTGCCAGCAGCTTAGTTCGCCGGGCTAGCACAGCGGGGGAGCAGTACTTC
CASSLVRRASTAGEQYF